This is a list of T cell receptor beta chains from one sample in a study of identical twins. TCRdb re-analysed the 5' RACE reads in MiXCR, keeping a single row per CDR3 protein. The table lists 260,000 or so distinct CDR3 sequences, 6.5% to 9% of them singletons, with less than 6.5% in the top ten. This sample was shared with a second study, whose subject was yellow fever vaccine responses in identical twins.

Sequenced sample: CD8+ T cells sorted from blood. Every receptor here comes from a woman aged 18-29 years in good health. The CDR3 runs from the conserved cysteine through the conserved F or W. A D gene is named only where the DNA matches it firmly. The size entry is marked missing in some rows and otherwise reads once, few, many or a size class.

d_call	clone_size	j_call	v_call	cdr3_aa	cdr3_nt
-	many	TRBJ1-5	TRBV20-1	CSASGDSNQPQHF	TGCAGTGCTAGTGGGGATAGCAATCAGCCCCAGCATTTT
TRBD2	few	TRBJ2-7	TRBV20-1	CSARTRAAYEQYF	TGCAGTGCGCGGACTAGAGCGGCCTACGAGCAGTACTTC
TRBD1	many	TRBJ2-7	TRBV9	CASSVSGTGGSYEQYF	TGTGCCAGCAGCGTATCCGGGACAGGGGGGTCCTACGAGCAGTACTTC
-	many	TRBJ1-1	TRBV12-3/TRBV12-4	CASRLQTVTNTEAFF	TGTGCCAGCAGGCTACAGACAGTCACGAACACTGAAGCTTTCTTT
-	many	TRBJ2-1	TRBV6-2/TRBV6-3	CASSYIGGLDEQFF	TGTGCCAGCAGTTACATAGGGGGTCTGGATGAGCAGTTCTTC
TRBD1	many	TRBJ2-2	TRBV5-5	CASSLARGPSPNTGELFF	TGTGCCAGCAGCTTGGCTAGGGGGCCATCCCCGAACACCGGGGAGCTGTTTTTT
-	many	TRBJ2-7	TRBV4-1	CASSLQHSRVYEQYF	TGCGCCAGCAGCCTACAACACTCCAGGGTCTACGAGCAGTACTTC
TRBD2	many	TRBJ2-1	TRBV7-7	CASSKGLAGEQFF	TGTGCCAGCAGCAAGGGACTAGCTGGTGAGCAGTTCTTC
-	-	TRBJ2-5	TRBV15	CATSREPLPSYQETQYF	TGTGCCACCAGCAGAGAACCACTGCCGTCGTACCAAGAGACCCAGTACTTC
-	-	TRBJ2-7	TRBV6-1	CASSEGIIYEQYF	TGTGCCAGCAGTGAAGGGATTATCTACGAGCAGTACTTC
TRBD1	many	TRBJ1-2	TRBV12-3/TRBV12-4	CASSRQGRTYGYTF	TGTGCCAGCAGCAGACAGGGGAGGACCTATGGCTACACCTTC
-	many	TRBJ2-1	TRBV21-1	CASMGQGSGNEQFF	TGTGCCAGCATGGGGCAGGGTAGTGGGAATGAGCAGTTCTTC
TRBD2	-	TRBJ2-1	TRBV19	CASSMGLAGPNEQFF	TGTGCCAGTAGTATGGGACTAGCGGGACCCAATGAGCAGTTCTTC
-	many	TRBJ2-3	TRBV6-5	CASSYRGSTDTQYF	TGTGCCAGCAGTTACAGGGGGAGCACAGATACGCAGTATTTT
-	few	TRBJ2-1	TRBV5-6	CASSFGSVVEQFF	TGTGCCAGCAGCTTTGGGTCGGTGGTCGAGCAGTTCTTC
-	-	TRBJ2-1	TRBV7-9	CASSLVEASRDEQFF	TGTGCCAGCAGCTTAGTTGAGGCCTCAAGGGATGAGCAGTTCTTC
-	-	TRBJ1-4	TRBV14	CASSQALDPNEKLFF	TGTGCCAGCAGCCAAGCACTGGACCCTAATGAAAAACTGTTTTTT
-	-	TRBJ2-7	TRBV7-2	CASSLVDGPNYEQYF	TGTGCCAGCAGCTTAGTGGACGGACCTAATTACGAGCAGTACTTC
TRBD2	few	TRBJ2-7	TRBV7-9	CASSPLAGSYEQYF	TGTGCCAGCAGCCCTCTAGCGGGATCCTACGAGCAGTACTTC
-	-	TRBJ2-3	TRBV7-3	CASSLSSGMADTQYF	TGTGCCAGCAGCTTATCGTCGGGGATGGCAGATACGCAGTATTTT
TRBD2	few	TRBJ2-2	TRBV7-9	CASSPGGTTGELFF	TGTGCCAGCAGCCCCGGGGGGACCACCGGGGAGCTGTTTTTT
TRBD1	-	TRBJ2-5	TRBV7-9	CASSPPRDRQETQYF	TGTGCCAGCAGCCCGCCCCGGGACAGACAAGAGACCCAGTACTTC
TRBD2	-	TRBJ2-1	TRBV20-1	CSARGMREGLNEQFF	TGCAGTGCTAGAGGAATGCGGGAGGGCCTGAATGAGCAGTTCTTC
TRBD1	-	TRBJ1-1	TRBV18	CASSPREDREAFF	TGTGCCAGCTCACCCCGGGAGGACAGGGAAGCTTTCTTT
-	many	TRBJ2-5	TRBV6-1	CASSPRGSNWETQYF	TGTGCCAGCAGTCCAAGGGGGAGTAATTGGGAGACCCAGTACTTC
TRBD2	many	TRBJ2-3	TRBV10-1	CASSESLSGRAATDTQYF	TGCGCCAGCAGTGAGTCCCTTAGCGGGAGGGCCGCCACAGATACGCAGTATTTT
TRBD1	many	TRBJ2-1	TRBV7-9	CASSLTGGPDEQFF	TGTGCCAGCAGCTTGACAGGGGGCCCCGATGAGCAGTTCTTC
TRBD1	-	TRBJ2-5	TRBV20-1	CSAEGQGGETQYF	TGCAGTGCCGAGGGACAGGGAGGCGAGACCCAGTACTTC
TRBD2	many	TRBJ2-1	TRBV4-2	CASSPRTSGSGNEQFF	TGTGCCAGCAGCCCCAGGACTAGCGGGAGCGGCAATGAGCAGTTCTTC
TRBD2	-	TRBJ2-5	TRBV29-1	CSVGGTSGSTETQYF	TGCAGCGTTGGGGGCACTAGCGGGAGTACAGAGACCCAGTACTTC
TRBD1	-	TRBJ2-1	TRBV4-2	CASSQDGDRGPHEQFF	TGTGCCAGCAGCCAAGATGGGGACAGGGGCCCTCATGAGCAGTTCTTC
TRBD1	-	TRBJ1-2	TRBV6-1	CASRETGQAETHGYTF	TGTGCCAGCAGAGAAACCGGACAGGCCGAGACCCATGGCTACACCTTC
-	many	TRBJ2-7	TRBV29-1	CSVVDRNYEQYF	TGCAGCGTCGTAGACAGGAACTACGAGCAGTACTTC
-	-	TRBJ2-1	TRBV12-3/TRBV12-4	CASSLNSGDEQFF	TGTGCCAGCAGTTTAAATTCTGGCGATGAGCAGTTCTTC
TRBD2	many	TRBJ2-1	TRBV28	CASSPLAGGLNNEQFF	TGTGCCAGCAGTCCATTAGCGGGGGGCTTAAACAATGAGCAGTTCTTC
TRBD1	many	TRBJ1-1	TRBV7-2	CASNAIGGMNTEAFF	TGTGCCAGCAACGCGATAGGGGGCATGAACACTGAAGCTTTCTTT
-	-	TRBJ2-7	TRBV20-1	CSARGKRVDPYEQYF	TGCAGTGCTAGAGGGAAACGGGTGGATCCCTACGAGCAGTACTTC
-	-	TRBJ2-5	TRBV7-9	CASSPPIAAETQYF	TGTGCCAGCAGCCCTCCCATAGCGGCAGAGACCCAGTACTTC
TRBD2	-	TRBJ2-2	TRBV28	CASLAGGPETGELFF	TGTGCCAGCCTAGCGGGGGGGCCGGAAACCGGGGAGCTGTTTTTT
-	-	TRBJ2-3	TRBV27	CASSLAGRITDTQYF	TGTGCCAGCAGTTTGGCAGGGCGCATCACAGATACGCAGTATTTT
TRBD1	-	TRBJ2-7	TRBV5-1	CASSQGVGGNEQYF	TGCGCCAGCAGCCAGGGGGTAGGGGGAAACGAGCAGTACTTC
TRBD2	few	TRBJ2-5	TRBV28	CASSSYGLAGGDQETQYF	TGTGCCAGCAGTTCATATGGACTAGCGGGGGGCGATCAAGAGACCCAGTACTTC
-	-	TRBJ1-5	TRBV20-1	CSARGSAGVSNQPQHF	TGCAGTGCTAGAGGGTCGGCAGGGGTAAGCAATCAGCCCCAGCATTTT
-	many	TRBJ2-1	TRBV5-1	CASSLVVPGSYNEQFF	TGCGCCAGCAGCTTGGTTGTCCCGGGCTCCTACAATGAGCAGTTCTTC
TRBD1	many	TRBJ1-2	TRBV29-1	CSVEGTGLFGYTF	TGCAGCGTTGAGGGGACAGGTCTTTTTGGCTACACCTTC
TRBD1	many	TRBJ2-7	TRBV10-3	CAITKDRSSYEQYF	TGTGCCATAACTAAGGACAGGTCCTCCTACGAGCAGTACTTC
-	-	TRBJ1-2	TRBV28	CASRLGGQNYGYTF	TGTGCCAGCAGACTGGGAGGGCAGAACTATGGCTACACCTTC
TRBD1	-	TRBJ2-2	TRBV6-5	CASSYETGGTGELFF	TGTGCCAGCAGTTACGAGACAGGGGGCACCGGGGAGCTGTTTTTT
-	few	TRBJ2-1	TRBV20-1	CSAREEGASRNEQFF	TGCAGTGCTAGAGAGGAGGGGGCTTCCCGCAATGAGCAGTTCTTC
TRBD2	few	TRBJ2-2	TRBV14	CASSQTVRTSDIQGELFF	TGTGCCAGCAGCCAGACAGTTAGGACTAGTGATATCCAGGGGGAGCTGTTTTTT
-	-	TRBJ2-2	TRBV5-1	CASSPSHGELFF	TGCGCCAGCAGCCCGAGTCACGGGGAGCTGTTTTTT
-	-	TRBJ2-3	TRBV7-9	CASRGKGNTDTQYF	TGTGCCAGCAGGGGAAAGGGAAACACAGATACGCAGTATTTT